The following is a T cell receptor (beta chain) sequence with its context. Its antigen remains undetermined. The input lacks base qualities; no much larger clone sits a single base away. Collaborating institutions collected whole blood in K2EDTA tubes following their own protocols. Collaborator samples were shipped for TCRbeta analysis as frozen whole blood, isolated PBMCs, or DNA extracted from either sample type. TCRbeta CDR3 regions were amplified from genomic DNA using the immunoSEQ Assay, a bias-controlled multiplex PCR. The original methods were these. The number of nucleated cells in each sample was estimated by amplification of reference gene primers within the assay. Sequence reads were collapsed and filtered to measure the absolute abundance of every unique TCRbeta CDR3 rearrangement. For each sample, productive Simpson clonality was calculated as the square root of Simpson's diversity index across productive rearrangements. The table was pulled from immuneACCESS by TCRdb, which kept in-frame rearrangements only. Such tables lose some clones; where checked, under half of the loss comes from unresolved V genes, and the rest has no known cause. The V and J calls and the clone size are those of that table, but D and trimming were determined from the DNA. The sample table lists approximately 120,000 clones, about 88% of them with a count of one. Jointly, the top ten make up 1% to 1.5% of the sample.

These data are taken from a study of blood T cell repertoires in COVID-19 (dated by TCRdb to 2018 to 2021). Study-wide context: Collaborator samples came from the United States, Italy and Spain and covered acute and convalescent phases of COVID-19. The material from the prospective study consisted of cDNA or gDNA derived from T cells, B-cell-depleted T cells, or PBMCs. Deeply sampled blood TCRbeta repertoires from subjects exposed to, actively infected with, or recovered from COVID-19 were included in the dataset. The repertoires were released in a freely available public database meant as a resource for research on the immune response to SARS-CoV-2. The samples were drawn from two sources: the first 160 participants of the ongoing ImmuneRACE study, and 1,200 or so subjects contributed by 6 global collaborators. The sample metadata nearly always contained a de-identified subject ID, COVID-19 status, age in years and sex. HLA class I and class II types, where available, came from metadata supplied by the sample provider rather than from assay-based typing. The investigation overall reported the following: How much clinical and demographic metadata was included differed by source and by participant, and the metadata was provided uncurated.

The CDR3 holds 16 amino acids from the cysteine to the phenylalanine. The DNA shown is the 48-base CDR3, in frame from base 1. The germline V and J ends show losses of 5 bases and 5 bases respectively, and no gene match explains 7 bases of the junction. The CDR1 and CDR2 encoded by the germline V gene (reference sequence) are SEHNR and FQNEAQ. The sample taken for sequencing was peripheral blood. The receptor was derived from a woman aged 80 or older with acute or convalescent COVID-19. Rearrangement joined TRBV7-9 to TRBJ2-2; 11 central bases correspond to TRBD2. At the DNA level, the sequence is TGTGCCAGCAGCCTTAGCGGGAGGGCGGCGACCGGGGAGCTGTTTTTT. The translation is CASSLSGRAATGELFF.